This TCR beta chain appears in the sequencing data of a study of PD-1 blockade in classical Hodgkin lymphoma. This CDR3 spans 16 amino acids. Germline assignment: CDR1 LNHDA and CDR2 SQIVND (reference sequence). Trimming removed 4 bases from V and 7 bases from J; junction bases left unmatched: 9. Repertoires were generated with immunoSEQ multiplex PCR, while TCRdb's copy carries only in-frame clones and drops some. In the table there are over 60,000 clones, about 90% of which are singletons. This clone occurred once. Time point: cycle 4 day 1 (C4D1), after 6 weeks of nivolumab. Every patient relapsed after autologous stem cell transplantation, and brentuximab vedotin exposure varied.

This sequence joins TRBV19 and TRBJ2-2; TRBD2 aligns across 10 bases. The sequence derives from a human donor with classical Hodgkin lymphoma. The starting material was peripheral blood mononuclear cells (PBMCs), obtained before the fourth cycle of nivolumab. The CDR3 region is CASSTSGGALIGELFF. CDR3 in DNA: TGTGCCAGTAGTACCAGCGGGGGGGCCCTAATCGGGGAGCTGTTTTTT.